This T cell receptor beta chain appears in the sequencing data of a study of T cells after yellow fever vaccination. General study points: In post-booster samples, most primary-vaccination clones reappeared (roughly 96% CD4, 88% CD8). Abundant clonotypes (contaminants from the bulk population) could be present in FACS-sorted repertoires. Overlap between CD4 and CD8 compartments was detected for a small share of clonotypes.

Conversion of TCR transcripts into cDNA relied on 5'RACE template switching, which added a universal primer site and UMIs. TCRdb redid the calling of the 5' RACE reads with MiXCR, one entry per CDR3 protein. The sample lists hundreds of thousands of distinct CDR3 sequences, around an eighth seen once, with more than 13% in the top ten. This clonotype was detected only a few times. Its target is unknown. Looked up from germline, CDR1 is KGHSH and CDR2 is LQKENI. This CDR3 region has 15 residues. V was trimmed by 3 bases and J by 3 bases, leaving 14 bases between them. V gene TRBV18 combines with J gene TRBJ1-1, with a possible D match to TRBD1 (6 bases). The receptor was isolated from a man younger than 40 who received the YFV17D yellow fever vaccine. The sequencing here drew on PBMCs, taken on the day of the yellow fever booster vaccination. This CDR3 reads CASSPREGHDTEAFF. For the CDR3, the DNA is TGTGCCAGCTCACCGCGGGAGGGACATGACACTGAAGCTTTCTTT.